This TCR beta chain stems from a study of regulatory T cells in long-lasting Graves disease (dated by TCRdb to the early 2020s). In the study overall: Newly diagnosed Graves' disease patients had taken antithyroid drugs for less than 3 months. Peripheral blood TCR sequencing and RNA sequencing compared persistent Graves' disease patients with newly diagnosed Graves' disease patients. The study was conducted in China and was registered as a clinical trial. A total of roughly 35 samples underwent TCR sequencing, from 13 patients with persistent Graves' disease and 20 patients with newly diagnosed Graves' disease.

This clonotype was found many times. The antigen it binds to is not known. The input lacks base qualities; no much larger clone sits a single base away. The library was prepared using multiplex PCR. Data came from an Illumina HiSeq 4000. CDR3 regions were amplified by Arm-PCR with iRepertoire HTBI primers to construct TCR beta libraries. Before sequencing, the PCR products underwent gel purification. In the paper's pipeline: Gene usage analysis of CDR3 amino acid clonotypes used the approximately 62 TRBV and some 13 TRBJ segments found across samples. COPE and FqMerger were used to merge filtered high-quality paired reads into contigs. Contigs were aligned with BLAST to IMGT TRBV, TRBD and TRBJ reference genes, and CDR3 was defined per IMGT. Any clonotype with a frequency above 0.1% was counted as a highly expanded clone. Shannon entropy was used to measure repertoire diversity, and the Gini coefficient was used to measure V-J evenness. A clonotype found in more than one individual was treated as public. TCRdb took the public reads, trimmed them with fastp at Q25, ran MiXCR for clone calling and kept in-frame beta chains. Every entry covers one CDR3 protein and lists the most common genes and DNA from its rows. In this record, the V and J calls reflect TCRdb's handling and not the investigators' own analysis. For this sample there are under 450,000 distinct CDR3 sequences; roughly 10% appear just once. The top ten clones comprise approximately 19% of the sample.

Broad study findings and their caveats: As a limitation, the authors acknowledged that the small sample size may reduce accuracy. Peripheral blood alone was examined, since thyroid tissue, which constituted the primary lesion, could not be accessed. Only the TCR beta chain was sequenced and analyzed. A larger number of public clonotypes was shared among persistent patients (around 2,500) than among newly diagnosed patients (approximately 1,000). Preferential use of TRBV28, TRBJ1-2 and TRBJ2-5 was observed in persistent disease, whereas TRBV20-1 and TRBJ2-1 were favored in newly diagnosed disease. Compared with newly diagnosed patients, persistent Graves' disease patients had lower TCR Shannon entropy and fewer highly expanded clones, which suggests clonal expansion.

The CDR3 holds 14 amino acids from the cysteine to the phenylalanine. Only the CDR3 DNA is retained, 42 bases long and in frame from the first base. Taken from the germline V gene, the CDR1 and CDR2 loops are SGHVS and FQNEAQ. Trimmed from V: 8 bases; trimmed from J: 10 bases; junction bases lacking a gene match: 10. Per the publication, the time point label means: newly diagnosed GD, antithyroid drugs for less than 3 months. RNA was extracted from PBMCs in TRIzol for both TCR sequencing and RNA sequencing. Graves' disease was diagnosed according to American Thyroid Association guidelines. Recruitment of patients was carried out at an endocrinology department in Xi'an, China. Each patient gave about 10 milliliters of peripheral blood, collected in an EDTA anticoagulant tube. Ficoll Paque Plus density gradient separation was used to isolate PBMCs, and no further T cell sorting was performed. An Agilent 2100 Bioanalyzer and agarose gel were used to check RNA quality, while a NanoDrop 2000 measured RNA concentration.

The same sample was also used in a study of T cells in Graves' hyperthyroidism and ophthalmopathy. Drawing on the second study: Stable Graves' hyperthyroidism was defined as the absence of progression to ophthalmopathy over 18 months of follow-up. Hyperthyroidism patients were newly diagnosed, had a disease duration of under 2 months, and were aged 18 to 65 years. Exclusion was applied to patients with uncontrolled infections, other autoimmune diseases, pregnancy or lactation. Diagnoses relied on clinical symptoms, serum thyroxine and TRAb, thyroid ultrasound and orbital computed tomography. The first round of RT-PCR for the TCR CDR3 was performed with the HTBI primer set and the Qiagen OneStep RT-PCR kit. Most expanded thyroid clonotypes (frequency above 0.001) were also detected in blood, suggesting blood repertoires may reflect thyroid immune responses. A model built on a 13 V-J signature distinguished ophthalmopathy from stable hyperthyroidism, reaching around 87% sensitivity and approximately 83% specificity in cross-validation and 80%/75% in testing. In validation, progression to ophthalmopathy was predicted by the model with 70.59% sensitivity and 72.22% specificity, a median of approximately 6.5 months before onset. To identify TCR V-J signatures that set the groups apart, the researchers used a discovery cohort of about a hundred patients, made up of roughly 45 with Graves' ophthalmopathy and some 58 with stable Graves' hyperthyroidism. An independent validation cohort of 18 to 20 hyperthyroidism patients and approximately 17 patients who later progressed to ophthalmopathy tested prospective prediction of ophthalmopathy. The 100 or so discovery patients were divided at random into training and test sets in a 7:3 ratio. In addition, the study compared T-cell repertoires in thyroid tissue and in blood from six Graves' hyperthyroidism patients. Once sampling was done, hyperthyroidism patients were given methimazole at a starting dose of 30 mg daily, whereas ophthalmopathy patients were given high-dose intravenous methylprednisolone. The libraries were constructed in a second round of multiplex PCR and then size-selected and purified. Paired-end sequencing of the libraries was performed with 100 bp reads on an Illumina HiSeq2000. SOAPnuke was used to process the raw data, removing reads that contained adapters or uncalled bases, had a mean Phred below 15, or lacked an exact match to the constant primer or identifier. COPE v1.2.5 was used to merge high-quality paired reads, and clonotypes were defined as unique nucleotide sequences. Clonotypes were aligned to IMGT TRBV, TRBD and TRBJ reference segments using MiTCR v1.1. Analysis was restricted to V-J combinations with a frequency above 0.0001, which covered roughly 99% of repertoires. A TCS score was defined as the ratio of F50 (clonal expansion) to E x V (chaos), with BLOSUM62-based TCRdist applied between CDR3 peptides within each V-J. Welch's t-statistics and random forest reduced approximately 520 V-J features to roughly 13, which were used in a naive Bayes classifier (R e1071). Sample size was not statistically predetermined, and blinding of investigators to group allocation was not performed. The paper describes TCR Vbeta CDR3 sequencing of about 140 peripheral blood samples, made up of roughly 45 ophthalmopathy patients, over 70 hyperthyroidism patients and 17 progressor patients.

The clonotype originates from a woman younger than 35 with Graves disease. Donor details come from another sample of the same person, matched by shared clones. Sequencing was performed on peripheral blood mononuclear cells (PBMCs), taken at new diagnosis, from a patient treated with antithyroid drugs. The V and J segments used are TRBV7-8 and TRBJ2-1, and 11 junction bases match TRBD2. In nucleotides, the sequence is TGTGCCAGCCTTAGATCTAGCGGGGGGTTGGAGCAGTTCTTC. This yields the protein CASLRSSGGLEQFF. Where the CDR3 stops, the reference TRBV7-8 and TRBJ2-1 genes take over; the full variable domain is GAGVSQSPRYKVAKRGQDVALRCDPISGHVSLFWYQQALGQGPEFLTYFQNEAQLDKSGLPSDRFFAERPEGSVSTLKIQRTQQEDSAVYLCASLRSSGGLEQFFGPGTRLTVL.